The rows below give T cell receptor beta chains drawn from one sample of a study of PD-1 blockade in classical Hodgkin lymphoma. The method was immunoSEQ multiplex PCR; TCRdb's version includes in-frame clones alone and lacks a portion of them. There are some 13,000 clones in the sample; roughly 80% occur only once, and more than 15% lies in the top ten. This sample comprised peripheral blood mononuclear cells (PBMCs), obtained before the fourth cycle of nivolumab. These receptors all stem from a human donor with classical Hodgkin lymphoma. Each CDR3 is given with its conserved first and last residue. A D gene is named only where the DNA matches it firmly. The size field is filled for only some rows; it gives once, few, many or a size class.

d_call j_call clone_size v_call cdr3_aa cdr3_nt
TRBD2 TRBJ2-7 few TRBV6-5 CASSFGRVYEQYF TGTGCCAGCAGCTTCGGGAGGGTTTACGAGCAGTACTTC
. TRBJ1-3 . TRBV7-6 CASSLWTGNTIYF TGTGCCAGCAGCTTATGGACAGGAAACACCATATATTTT
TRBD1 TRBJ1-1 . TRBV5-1 CASSLDRGGNTEAFF TGCGCCAGCAGCTTGGACAGGGGAGGGAACACTGAAGCTTTCTTT
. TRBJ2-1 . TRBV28 CASSLQRGSYNEQFF TGTGCCAGCAGTTTGCAGAGGGGCTCCTACAATGAGCAGTTCTTC
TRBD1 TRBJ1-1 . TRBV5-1 CASSPQGVNTEAFF TGCGCCAGCAGCCCGCAGGGGGTGAACACTGAAGCTTTCTTT
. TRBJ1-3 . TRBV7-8 CASSLWASENTIYF TGTGCCAGCAGCTTATGGGCTTCGGAAAACACCATATATTTT
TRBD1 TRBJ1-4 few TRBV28 CASSAWDRKEKLFF TGTGCCAGCAGTGCCTGGGACAGGAAAGAAAAACTGTTTTTT
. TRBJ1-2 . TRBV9 CASSVDQSQNGYTF TGTGCCAGCAGCGTAGATCAGAGTCAGAATGGCTACACCTTC
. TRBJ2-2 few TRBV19 CASTLTNLAGELFF TGTGCCAGTACCCTAACGAACTTGGCCGGGGAGCTGTTTTTT
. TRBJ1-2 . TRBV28 CASSPRGYGYTF TGTGCCAGCAGTCCCCGGGGGTATGGCTACACCTTC
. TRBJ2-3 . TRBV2 CASRRERTQYF TGTGCCAGCAGGAGGGAGCGTACGCAGTATTTT
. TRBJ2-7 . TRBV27 CASSPSQGGMSYEQYF TGTGCCAGCAGCCCCTCACAGGGTGGGATGTCCTACGAGCAGTACTTC
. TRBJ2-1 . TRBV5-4 CASSRDQGAYNEQFF TGTGCCAGCAGCCGGGACCAGGGAGCCTACAATGAGCAGTTCTTC
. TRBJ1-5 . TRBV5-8 CASSQGSNSNQPQHF TGTGCCAGCAGTCAGGGAAGCAATAGCAATCAGCCCCAGCATTTT
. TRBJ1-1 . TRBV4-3 CASSQDLWKGEAFF TGCGCCAGCAGCCAAGATTTGTGGAAAGGGGAAGCTTTCTTT
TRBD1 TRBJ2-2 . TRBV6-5 CASKRTGFAGELFF TGTGCCAGCAAGAGGACAGGGTTCGCCGGGGAGCTGTTTTTT
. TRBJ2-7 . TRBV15 CATSTRVASRSGEQYF TGTGCCACCAGCACCCGAGTGGCATCCCGGTCTGGCGAGCAGTACTTC
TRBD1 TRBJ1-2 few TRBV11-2 CASSLVARTGNGYTF TGTGCCAGCAGCTTAGTAGCGAGGACAGGGAATGGCTACACCTTC
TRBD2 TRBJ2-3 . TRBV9 CASNPGLAGSTDTQYF TGTGCCAGCAATCCGGGACTAGCGGGGAGCACAGATACGCAGTATTTT
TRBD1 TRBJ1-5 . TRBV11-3 CAYTPPDRDNQPQHF TGTGCCTACACCCCCCCGGACAGGGACAATCAGCCCCAGCATTTT